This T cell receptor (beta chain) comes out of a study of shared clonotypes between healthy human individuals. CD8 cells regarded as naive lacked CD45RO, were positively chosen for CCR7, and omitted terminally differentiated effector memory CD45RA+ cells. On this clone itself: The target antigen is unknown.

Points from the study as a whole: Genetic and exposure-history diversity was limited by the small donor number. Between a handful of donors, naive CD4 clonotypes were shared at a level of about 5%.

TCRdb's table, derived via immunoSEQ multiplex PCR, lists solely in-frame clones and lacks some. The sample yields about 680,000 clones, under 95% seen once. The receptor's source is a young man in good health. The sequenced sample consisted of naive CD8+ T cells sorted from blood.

The chain's CDR3 is CASSQGAGSGNEQFF. The CDR3 coding sequence is TGCGCCAGCAGCCAAGGAGCAGGGTCGGGCAATGAGCAGTTCTTC. This chain links TRBV4-1 with TRBJ2-1; the D gene is possibly TRBD1 (5 bases). Trimming took 1 base from V and 6 from J, leaving 13 bases between them. The CDR3 contains 15 residues. Germline lookup yields CDR1 MGHRA and CDR2 YSYEKL.